Listed below are T cell receptor beta chains from one sample, sequenced in a study of shared clonotypes between healthy human individuals. Using immunoSEQ multiplex PCR, the repertoire was profiled, and TCRdb retains in-frame clones only, with some absent. The data hold some 580,000 clones, with 95% to 98% observed a single time. Sample: naive CD8+ T cells sorted from blood. Every receptor here comes from a man aged 25-45 years in good health. The CDR3 runs from the conserved cysteine through the conserved F or W. The order of the fields is D gene, V gene, J gene, clone size, CDR3 DNA, CDR3 protein. The D gene is left open where the match is weak. Size is omitted from some rows. Given values are once, few, many or a class for expanded clones.

>-|TRBV5-6|TRBJ2-6|-
TGTGCCAGCAGCTTCTCTGGGGCCAACGTCCTGACTTTC
CASSFSGANVLTF
>-|TRBV7-8|TRBJ2-7|-
TGTGCCAGCAGCTCCCCTCTACTGAGCTCCTACGAGCAGTACTTC
CASSSPLLSSYEQYF
>TRBD2|TRBV7-9|TRBJ2-1|-
TGTGCCAGCAGCTTACTAGCGGGAGGCCCCTACAATGAGCAGTTCTTC
CASSLLAGGPYNEQFF
>-|TRBV6-5|TRBJ2-2|-
TGTGCCAGCACCGGAGAAACCCACACCGGGGAGCTGTTTTTT
CASTGETHTGELFF
>TRBD1|TRBV29-1|TRBJ2-1|-
TGCAGCGTTGCACCCTCTGGGACAGGGTCAACCTATGAGCAGTTCTTC
CSVAPSGTGSTYEQFF
>-|TRBV11-2|TRBJ2-3|-
TGTGCCAGCAGACCAAGGACGCGCACAGATACGCAGTATTTT
CASRPRTRTDTQYF
>-|TRBV7-2|TRBJ2-3|-
TGTGCCAGCAGCCCAGGTGGGGCGCGGGATACGGATACGCAGTATTTT
CASSPGGARDTDTQYF
>-|TRBV6-4|TRBJ2-2|-
TGTGCCAGCAGTGACCCGAGTCGCTCAGGGACCGGGGAGCTGTTTTTT
CASSDPSRSGTGELFF
>-|TRBV14|TRBJ2-7|-
TGTGCCAGCAGCCAAGTCGACCATCGGATGGAGCAGTACTTC
CASSQVDHRMEQYF
>-|TRBV5-1|TRBJ2-7|-
TGCGCCAGCAGCTTGGAGGGGGTCCCCTACGAGCAGTACTTC
CASSLEGVPYEQYF
>-|TRBV11-2|TRBJ2-5|-
TGTGCCAGCAGCTCCGGGGAGCGGAGGCAAACGGAGACCCAGTACTTC
CASSSGERRQTETQYF
>-|TRBV6-5|TRBJ1-2|-
TGTGCCAGCAGTTACACAAATGAGGGATTGTTCAATGGCTACACCTTC
CASSYTNEGLFNGYTF
>-|TRBV5-6|TRBJ2-7|once
TGTGCCAGCAGGGGGAGCGGCGAGCAGTACTTC
CASRGSGEQYF
>TRBD1|TRBV7-9|TRBJ2-7|-
TGTGCCAGCAGCGCGAATATCGGACAGGGGGTATTTAGGTCCTACGAGCAGTACTTC
CASSANIGQGVFRSYEQYF
>TRBD2|TRBV11-2|TRBJ2-5|-
TGTGCCAGCAGCCTACTAGCGGGAGTTGAGACCCAGTACTTC
CASSLLAGVETQYF
>-|TRBV5-1|TRBJ2-2|-
TGCGCCAGCAGCTCGGGGGCGAACACCGGGGAGCTGTTTTTT
CASSSGANTGELFF
>TRBD2|TRBV28|TRBJ2-2|-
TGTGCCAGCAGCGTACTAGCGGGAGTTAACACCGGGGAGCTGTTTTTT
CASSVLAGVNTGELFF